Listed below are T cell receptor beta chains from one sample, sequenced in a study of T cell responses to AZD1222 COVID-19 vaccine. Here immunoSEQ multiplex PCR was the method, and the copy in TCRdb shows in-frame clones only, minus some. The sample lists over 110,000 clones; under 95% were seen once. Sequenced material: peripheral blood, taken on day 0 of AZD1222 vaccination. The receptors come from an adult in good health. CDR3s include the opening cysteine and the closing phenylalanine or tryptophan. Each record gives: V gene, D gene, clone size, J gene, CDR3 protein, CDR3 DNA. D genes are given only for firm matches. Not every row has a clone size; where given, it reads once, few, many or a size class.

>TRBV6-2/TRBV6-3|TRBD2|NA|TRBJ2-7
CASSFRTSGVTYEQYF
TGTGCCAGCAGTTTCCGGACTAGCGGAGTTACCTACGAGCAGTACTTC
>TRBV5-1|NA|NA|TRBJ2-7
CASSLGSHEQYF
TGCGCCAGCAGCTTGGGGTCTCATGAGCAGTACTTC
>TRBV18|TRBD1|NA|TRBJ2-5
CASSWDREQETQYF
TGTGCCAGCTCGTGGGACAGAGAACAAGAGACCCAGTACTTC
>TRBV12-3/TRBV12-4|NA|NA|TRBJ1-1
CASSLGTSSLGF
TGTGCCAGCAGTTTAGGGACCTCAAGTTTAGGCTTT
>TRBV2|TRBD1|NA|TRBJ2-7
CASRVGGTGTMRGAYEQYF
TGTGCCAGCAGAGTAGGGGGGACAGGGACGATGCGAGGTGCCTACGAGCAGTACTTC
>TRBV6-5|NA|NA|TRBJ2-7
CASSYDGLTYEQYF
TGTGCCAGCAGTTACGACGGACTCACCTACGAGCAGTACTTC
>TRBV27|TRBD2|NA|TRBJ2-7
CASSVGLAGYYEQYF
TGTGCCAGCAGCGTCGGACTAGCGGGGTACTACGAGCAGTACTTC
>TRBV6-2/TRBV6-3|TRBD2|NA|TRBJ2-4
CASGSSGSVAKNIQYF
TGTGCCAGCGGTTCTAGCGGGAGTGTAGCCAAAAACATTCAGTACTTC
>TRBV7-2|NA|NA|TRBJ1-1
CASSLVAENTEAFF
TGTGCCAGCAGCTTAGTCGCAGAGAACACTGAAGCTTTCTTT
>TRBV5-4|NA|NA|TRBJ2-7
CASSLRPSYEQYF
TGTGCCAGCAGCTTGAGGCCCTCCTACGAGCAGTACTTC
>TRBV19|NA|once|TRBJ1-5
CASSIGARGNQPQHF
TGTGCCAGTAGTATAGGAGCCAGGGGAAATCAGCCCCAGCATTTT
>TRBV5-1|TRBD2|NA|TRBJ2-2
CASSLAGGGTGELFF
TGCGCCAGCAGCTTGGCGGGAGGAGGCACCGGGGAGCTGTTTTTT
>TRBV7-9|NA|NA|TRBJ2-3
CASSMGADTQYF
TGTGCCAGCTCCATGGGGGCAGATACGCAGTATTTT
>TRBV4-2|TRBD2|NA|TRBJ2-2
CASSQEGRGVSGELFF
TGTGCCAGCAGCCAAGAGGGGCGGGGGGTGAGCGGGGAGCTGTTTTTT
>TRBV19|NA|NA|TRBJ1-5
CASNINSDSNQPQHF
TGTGCCAGTAACATAAACAGCGATAGCAATCAGCCCCAGCATTTT
>TRBV5-3|NA|NA|TRBJ1-4
CARSDLPGALDEKLFF
TGTGCCAGAAGCGATCTCCCCGGGGCCCTGGATGAAAAACTGTTTTTT
>TRBV25-1|NA|NA|TRBJ2-7
CASSRDPSYEQYF
TGTGCCAGCAGCCGGGACCCCTCCTACGAGCAGTACTTC
>TRBV6-5|TRBD1|NA|TRBJ1-5
CASSTGQGPLEPQHF
TGTGCCAGCAGTACGGGACAGGGGCCGCTGGAGCCCCAGCATTTT
>TRBV29-1|NA|NA|TRBJ2-2
CSVVQGPNTGELFF
TGCAGCGTTGTCCAGGGCCCGAACACCGGGGAGCTGTTTTTT
>TRBV23-1|NA|few|TRBJ1-2
CASSNLRGNYGYTF
TGCGCCAGCAGTAATCTAAGGGGGAACTATGGCTACACCTTC
>TRBV6-2/TRBV6-3|NA|NA|TRBJ1-6
CASSPLQPGRTNSPLHF
TGTGCCAGCAGCCCCCTTCAACCGGGACGGACTAATTCACCCCTCCACTTT
>TRBV3-1/TRBV3-2|TRBD1|NA|TRBJ1-4
CASSQGTGGEKLFF
TGTGCCAGCAGCCAAGGGACAGGGGGTGAAAAACTGTTTTTT
>TRBV4-3|NA|NA|TRBJ2-7
CASSQTRGWDEQYF
TGCGCCAGCAGCCAAACCCGGGGATGGGACGAGCAGTACTTC
>TRBV6-2/TRBV6-3|NA|few|TRBJ2-5
CAIRPWQQETQYF
TGTGCCATCCGCCCATGGCAGCAAGAGACCCAGTACTTC
>TRBV11-2|NA|NA|TRBJ2-7
CASTPTGQGIYEQYF
TGTGCCAGCACCCCTACGGGGCAGGGCATCTACGAGCAGTACTTC
>TRBV27|NA|NA|TRBJ1-1
CASSNMNTEAFF
TGTGCCAGCAGTAATATGAACACTGAAGCTTTCTTT
>TRBV2|NA|NA|TRBJ2-5
CASAREVRETQYF
TGTGCCAGCGCTCGTGAGGTTCGTGAGACCCAGTACTTC
>TRBV5-6|TRBD1|NA|TRBJ2-1
CASNPSDRGSYNEQFF
TGTGCCAGCAACCCCTCGGACAGGGGGTCCTACAATGAGCAGTTCTTC
>TRBV6-4|NA|NA|TRBJ2-2
CASRDSNTGELFF
TGTGCCAGCAGAGACTCGAACACCGGGGAGCTGTTTTTT
>TRBV21-1|NA|NA|TRBJ2-3
CASSKAGRLAWGGTDTQYF
TGTGCCAGCAGCAAAGCCGGTAGGCTGGCCTGGGGGGGCACAGATACGCAGTATTTT
>TRBV5-6|NA|NA|TRBJ1-5
CASSPFNSNQPQHF
TGTGCCAGCAGCCCGTTTAATAGCAATCAGCCCCAGCATTTT
>TRBV28|NA|NA|TRBJ2-1
CASTLGGAYNEQFF
TGTGCCAGCACCTTAGGAGGGGCTTACAATGAGCAGTTCTTC
>TRBV11-2|NA|NA|TRBJ2-2
CASSFRRGMNTGELFF
TGTGCCAGCAGCTTTCGGAGGGGGATGAACACCGGGGAGCTGTTTTTT